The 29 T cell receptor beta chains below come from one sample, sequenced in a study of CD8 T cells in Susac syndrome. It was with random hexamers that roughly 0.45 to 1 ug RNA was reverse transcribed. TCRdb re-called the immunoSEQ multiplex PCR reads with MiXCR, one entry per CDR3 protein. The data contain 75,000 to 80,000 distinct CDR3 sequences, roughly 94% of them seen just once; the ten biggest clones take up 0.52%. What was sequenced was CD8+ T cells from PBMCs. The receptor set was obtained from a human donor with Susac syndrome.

Written as DNA, the CDR3 is TGCGCCAGCAGCCAAGATCCTGACAGGGCGAAGAACTACTATAATTCACCCCTCCACTTT. It codes for CASSQDPDRAKNYYNSPLHF. The chain combines TRBV4-1 with TRBJ1-6; 7 bases line up with TRBD1. Per the germline V gene, CDR1 is MGHRA and CDR2 is YSYEKL. The CDR3 extends over 20 amino acids. Losses at the gene ends were 0 bases for V and 3 bases for J; bases not matched to a gene: 14.

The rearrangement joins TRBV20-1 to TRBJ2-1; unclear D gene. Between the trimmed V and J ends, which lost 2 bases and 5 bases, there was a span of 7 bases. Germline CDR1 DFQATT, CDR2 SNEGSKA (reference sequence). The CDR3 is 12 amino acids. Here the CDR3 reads CSARNLDNEQFF. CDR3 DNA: TGCAGTGCTAGAAATCTAGACAATGAGCAGTTCTTC.

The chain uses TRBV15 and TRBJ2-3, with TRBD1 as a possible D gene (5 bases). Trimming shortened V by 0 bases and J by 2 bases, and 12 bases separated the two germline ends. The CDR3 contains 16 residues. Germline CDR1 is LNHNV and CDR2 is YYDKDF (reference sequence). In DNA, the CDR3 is TGTGCCACCAGCAGAGATGAAGGACACTACACAGATACGCAGTATTTT. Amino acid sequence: CATSRDEGHYTDTQYF. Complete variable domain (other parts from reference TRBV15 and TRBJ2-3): DAMVIQNPRYQVTQFGKPVTLSCSQTLNHNVMYWYQQKSSQAPKLLFHYYDKDFNNEADTPDNFQSRRPNTSFCFLDIRSPGLGDTAMYLCATSRDEGHYTDTQYFGPGTRLTVL.

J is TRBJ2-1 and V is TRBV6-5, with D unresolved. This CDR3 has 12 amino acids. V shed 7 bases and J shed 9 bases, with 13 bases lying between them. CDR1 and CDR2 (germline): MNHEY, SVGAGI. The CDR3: CASKGEDLEQFF. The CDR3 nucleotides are TGTGCCAGCAAGGGTGAGGATCTTGAGCAGTTCTTC.

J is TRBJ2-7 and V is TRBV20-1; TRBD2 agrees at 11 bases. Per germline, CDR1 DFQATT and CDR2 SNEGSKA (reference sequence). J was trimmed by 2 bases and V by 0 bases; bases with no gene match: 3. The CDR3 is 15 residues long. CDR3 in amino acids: CSARELAGETYEQYF. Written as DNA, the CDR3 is TGCAGTGCTAGAGAACTAGCGGGGGAAACCTACGAGCAGTACTTC.

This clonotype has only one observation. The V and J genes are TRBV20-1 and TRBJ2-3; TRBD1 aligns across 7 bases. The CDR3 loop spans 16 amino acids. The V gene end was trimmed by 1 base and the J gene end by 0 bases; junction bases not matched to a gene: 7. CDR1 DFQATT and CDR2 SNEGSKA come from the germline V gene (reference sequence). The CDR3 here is CSARGPGTESTDTQYF. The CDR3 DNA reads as TGCAGTGCTAGAGGTCCGGGGACAGAGAGCACAGATACGCAGTATTTT.

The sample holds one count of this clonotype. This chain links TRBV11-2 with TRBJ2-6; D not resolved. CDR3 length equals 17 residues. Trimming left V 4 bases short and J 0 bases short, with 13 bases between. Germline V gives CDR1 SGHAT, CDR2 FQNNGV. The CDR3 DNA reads TGTGCCAGCAGCTCCCGGCTCATACTCTCTGGGGCCAACGTCCTGACTTTC. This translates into CASSSRLILSGANVLTF.

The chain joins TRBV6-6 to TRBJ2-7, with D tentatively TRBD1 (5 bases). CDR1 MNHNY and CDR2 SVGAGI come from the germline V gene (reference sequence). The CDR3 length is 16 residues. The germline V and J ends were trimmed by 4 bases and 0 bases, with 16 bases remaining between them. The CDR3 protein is CASSFPLKGFSYEQYF. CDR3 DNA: TGTGCCAGCAGTTTCCCATTAAAGGGGTTCTCCTACGAGCAGTACTTC.

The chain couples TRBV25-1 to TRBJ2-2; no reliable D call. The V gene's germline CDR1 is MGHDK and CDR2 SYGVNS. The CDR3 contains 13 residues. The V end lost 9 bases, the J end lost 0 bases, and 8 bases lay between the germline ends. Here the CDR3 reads CASTLANTGELFF. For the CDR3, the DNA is TGTGCCAGTACCCTCGCGAACACCGGGGAGCTGTTTTTT. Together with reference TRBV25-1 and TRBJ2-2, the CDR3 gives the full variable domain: EADIYQTPRYLVIGTGKKITLECSQTMGHDKMYWYQQDPGMELHLIHYSYGVNSTEKGDLSSESTVSRIRTEHFPLTLESARPSHTSQYLCASTLANTGELFFGEGSRLTVL.

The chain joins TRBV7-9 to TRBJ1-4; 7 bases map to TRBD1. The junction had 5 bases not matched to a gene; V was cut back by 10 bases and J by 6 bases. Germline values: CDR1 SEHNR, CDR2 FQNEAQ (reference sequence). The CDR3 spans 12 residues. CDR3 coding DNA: TGTGCCACCAGGACAGGCGATGAAAAACTGTTTTTT. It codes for CATRTGDEKLFF.

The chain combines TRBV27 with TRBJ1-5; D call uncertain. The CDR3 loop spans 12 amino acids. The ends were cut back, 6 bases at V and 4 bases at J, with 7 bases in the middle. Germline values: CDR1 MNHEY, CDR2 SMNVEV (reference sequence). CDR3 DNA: TGTGCCAGCAGCCGCCCTAATCAGCCCCAGCATTTT. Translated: CASSRPNQPQHF.

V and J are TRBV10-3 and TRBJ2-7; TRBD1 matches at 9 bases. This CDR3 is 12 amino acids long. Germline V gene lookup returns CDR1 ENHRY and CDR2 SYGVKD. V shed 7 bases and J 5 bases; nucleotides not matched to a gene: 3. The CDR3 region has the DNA TGTGCCATCATGACAGGGGGTAACGAGCAGTACTTC. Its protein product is CAIMTGGNEQYF.

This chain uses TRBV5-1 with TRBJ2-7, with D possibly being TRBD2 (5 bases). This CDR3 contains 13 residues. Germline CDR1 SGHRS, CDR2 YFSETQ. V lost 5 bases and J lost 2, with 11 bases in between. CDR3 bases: TGCGCCAGCAGATCCGGCGGGCCCTACGAGCAGTACTTC. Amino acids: CASRSGGPYEQYF.

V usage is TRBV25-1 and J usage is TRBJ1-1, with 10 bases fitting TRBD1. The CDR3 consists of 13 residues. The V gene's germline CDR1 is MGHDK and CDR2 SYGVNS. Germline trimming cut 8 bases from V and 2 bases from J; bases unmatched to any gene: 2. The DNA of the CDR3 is TGTGCCAGCGGACAGGGGGAAAACACTGAAGCTTTCTTT. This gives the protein CASGQGENTEAFF.

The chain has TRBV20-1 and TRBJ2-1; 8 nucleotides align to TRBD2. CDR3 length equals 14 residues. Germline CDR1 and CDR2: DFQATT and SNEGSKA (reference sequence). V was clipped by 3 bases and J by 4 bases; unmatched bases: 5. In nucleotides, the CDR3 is TGCAGTGCTAGTGAGCGGGGGCCGTACAATGAGCAGTTCTTC. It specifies CSASERGPYNEQFF.

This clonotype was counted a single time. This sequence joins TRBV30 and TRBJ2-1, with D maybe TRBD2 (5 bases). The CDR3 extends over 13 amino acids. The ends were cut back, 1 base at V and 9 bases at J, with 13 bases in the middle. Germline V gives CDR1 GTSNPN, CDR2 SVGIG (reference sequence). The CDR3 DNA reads TGTGCCTGGAGTGCGCTAGGGAGAGCTGAGCAGTTCTTC. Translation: CAWSALGRAEQFF.

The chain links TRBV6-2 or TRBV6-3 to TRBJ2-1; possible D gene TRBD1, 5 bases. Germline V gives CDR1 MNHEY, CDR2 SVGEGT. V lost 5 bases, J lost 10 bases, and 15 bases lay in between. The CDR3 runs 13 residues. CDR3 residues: CASSKTGREEQFF. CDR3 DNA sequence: TGTGCCAGCAGTAAAACAGGACGAGAGGAGCAGTTCTTC.

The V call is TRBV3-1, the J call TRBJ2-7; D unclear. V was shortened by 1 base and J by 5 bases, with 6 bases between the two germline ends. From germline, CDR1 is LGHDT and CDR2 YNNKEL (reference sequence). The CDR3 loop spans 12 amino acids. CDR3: CASSQVVHEQYF. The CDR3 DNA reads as TGTGCCAGCAGCCAAGTTGTCCACGAGCAGTACTTC.

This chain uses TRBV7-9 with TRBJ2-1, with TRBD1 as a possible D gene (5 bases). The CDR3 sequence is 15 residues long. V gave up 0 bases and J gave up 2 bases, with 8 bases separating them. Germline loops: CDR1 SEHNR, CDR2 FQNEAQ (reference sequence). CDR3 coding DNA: TGTGCCAGCAGCTTAGCTTCGACAGCCTACAATGAGCAGTTCTTC. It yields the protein CASSLASTAYNEQFF.

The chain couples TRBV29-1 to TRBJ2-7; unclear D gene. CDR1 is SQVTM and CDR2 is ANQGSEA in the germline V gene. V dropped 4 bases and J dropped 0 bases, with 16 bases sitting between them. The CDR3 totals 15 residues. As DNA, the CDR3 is TGCAGCGTTGGTATAGGACCCTCGAGCTCCTACGAGCAGTACTTC. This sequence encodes CSVGIGPSSSYEQYF.

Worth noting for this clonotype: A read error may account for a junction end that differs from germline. The CDR3 DNA is TGTGCCAGCAGCCACCGGGGGAACCCTGAAGCTTTCTTT. Protein sequence: CASSHRGNPEAFF. The J gene is TRBJ1-1, the V gene TRBV14; weak D call: TRBD1 (5 bases). The CDR3 is 13 amino acids. Germline V gene data show CDR1 as SGHDN and CDR2 as FVKESK.

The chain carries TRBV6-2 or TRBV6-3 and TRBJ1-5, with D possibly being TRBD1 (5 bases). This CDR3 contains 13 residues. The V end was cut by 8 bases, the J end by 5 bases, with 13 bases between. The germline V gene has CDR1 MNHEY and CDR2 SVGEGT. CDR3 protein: CASSPGPYQPQHF. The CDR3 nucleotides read TGTGCCAGCTCCCCGGGGCCCTATCAGCCCCAGCATTTT.

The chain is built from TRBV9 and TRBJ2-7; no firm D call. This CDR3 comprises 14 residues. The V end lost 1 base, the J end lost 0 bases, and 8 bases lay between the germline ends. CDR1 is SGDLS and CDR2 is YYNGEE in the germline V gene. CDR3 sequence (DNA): TGTGCCAGCAGCGTATTAGGTTACTCCTACGAGCAGTACTTC. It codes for CASSVLGYSYEQYF.

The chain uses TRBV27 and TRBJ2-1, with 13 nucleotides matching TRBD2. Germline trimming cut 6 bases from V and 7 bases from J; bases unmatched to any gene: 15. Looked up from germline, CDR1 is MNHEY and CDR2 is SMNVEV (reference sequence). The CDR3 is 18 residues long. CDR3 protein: CASSAPTSGGARRNEQFF. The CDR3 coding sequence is TGTGCCAGCAGCGCCCCTACTAGCGGGGGGGCCCGGCGGAATGAGCAGTTCTTC.

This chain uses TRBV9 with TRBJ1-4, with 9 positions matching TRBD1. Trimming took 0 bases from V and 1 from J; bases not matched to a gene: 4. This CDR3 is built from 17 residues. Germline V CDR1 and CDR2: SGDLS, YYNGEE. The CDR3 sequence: CASSVATGGRTNEKLFF. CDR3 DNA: TGTGCCAGCAGCGTAGCGACAGGGGGGAGAACTAATGAAAAACTGTTTTTT.

The CDR3 region is CASARQGGYLNTGELFF. As DNA, the CDR3 is TGTGCCAGCGCCCGGCAGGGAGGATATTTGAACACCGGGGAGCTGTTTTTT. The rearrangement uses TRBV12-3 or TRBV12-4 and TRBJ2-2; D perhaps matches TRBD2 (6 bases). V gave up 8 bases and J gave up 1 base, with 20 bases separating them. This CDR3 has 17 residues.

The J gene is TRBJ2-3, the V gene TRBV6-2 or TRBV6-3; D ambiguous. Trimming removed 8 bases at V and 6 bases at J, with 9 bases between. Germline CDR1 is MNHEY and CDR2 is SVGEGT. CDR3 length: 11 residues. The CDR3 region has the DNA TGTGCCAGCGCCTGGGCGGATACGCAGTATTTT. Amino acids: CASAWADTQYF.

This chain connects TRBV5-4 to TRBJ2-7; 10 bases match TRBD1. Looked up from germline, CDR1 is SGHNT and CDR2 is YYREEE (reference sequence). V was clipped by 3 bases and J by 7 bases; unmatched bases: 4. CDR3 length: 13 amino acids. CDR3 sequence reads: CASSWGQGWEQYF. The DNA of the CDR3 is TGTGCCAGCAGCTGGGGACAGGGGTGGGAGCAGTACTTC.

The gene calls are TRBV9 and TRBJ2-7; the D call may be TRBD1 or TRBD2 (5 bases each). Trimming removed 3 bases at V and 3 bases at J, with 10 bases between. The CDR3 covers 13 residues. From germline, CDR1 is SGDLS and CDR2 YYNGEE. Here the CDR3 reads CASSGRGVYEQYF. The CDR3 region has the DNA TGTGCCAGCAGCGGCCGAGGGGTCTACGAGCAGTACTTC.